This T cell receptor (beta chain) was captured by sequencing in a study of blood T cell repertoires in COVID-19. Study information: The study drew acute and convalescent COVID-19 samples from the United States, Italy and Spain. Sources were T cells, B-cell-depleted T cells, or PBMCs; the material itself was cDNA or gDNA.

Per the authors' pipeline: Estimation of nucleated cell counts relied on the amplification of reference gene primers. Method: immunoSEQ multiplex PCR; TCRdb's copy keeps in-frame clones and lacks some. The DNA gave D and trimming, while V, J and clone size come from that table. The table has 95,000 to 120,000 clones, 80% to 90% seen once. This CDR3 has 15 residues. With V trimmed by 6 bases and J by 3 bases, 8 bases remained unmatched. Germline V CDR1 and CDR2: MNHEY, SVGAGI. This clonotype was sampled from a human donor in a cohort sampled during active COVID-19. The material sequenced was peripheral blood. This chain links TRBV6-5 with TRBJ1-5; 7 bases map to TRBD1. CDR3 coding DNA: TGTGCCAGCAGGCTCTCTACAGGGGTCAATCAGCCCCAGCATTTT. Protein sequence: CASRLSTGVNQPQHF.